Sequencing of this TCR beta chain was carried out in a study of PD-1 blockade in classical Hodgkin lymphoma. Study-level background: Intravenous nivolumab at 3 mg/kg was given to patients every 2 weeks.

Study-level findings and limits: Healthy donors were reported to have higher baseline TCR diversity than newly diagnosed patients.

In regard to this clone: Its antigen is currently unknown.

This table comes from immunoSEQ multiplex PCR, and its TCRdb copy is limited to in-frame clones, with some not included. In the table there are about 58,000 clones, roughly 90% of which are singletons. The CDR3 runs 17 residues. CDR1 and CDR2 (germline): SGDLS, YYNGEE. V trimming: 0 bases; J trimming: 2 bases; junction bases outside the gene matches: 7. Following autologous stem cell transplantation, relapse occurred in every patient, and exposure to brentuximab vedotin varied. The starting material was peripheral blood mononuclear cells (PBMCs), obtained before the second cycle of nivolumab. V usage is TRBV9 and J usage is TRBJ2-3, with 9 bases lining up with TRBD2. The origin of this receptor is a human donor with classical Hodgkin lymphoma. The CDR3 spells CASSVAPLAGFTDTQYF. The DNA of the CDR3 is TGTGCCAGCAGCGTAGCCCCCCTAGCGGGATTCACAGATACGCAGTATTTT.